This entry lists 10 T cell receptor beta chains sequenced from one sample in a study of CD8 T cells in Susac syndrome. Random-hexamer reverse transcription was applied to about 0.5 to 1 ug RNA. TCRdb redid the calling of the immunoSEQ multiplex PCR reads with MiXCR, one entry per CDR3 protein. The sample has about 190,000 distinct CDR3 sequences, 95% seen once. The specimen sequenced was CD4+ T cells from PBMCs. The receptors were gathered from a human donor in good health.

The rearrangement uses TRBV12-3 or TRBV12-4 and TRBJ1-2; D ambiguous. CDR3 length: 13 residues. The V gene lost 2 bases and the J gene lost 0 bases, with 4 bases spanning the gap. CDR3 sequence reads: CASSLLPNYGYTF. DNA of the CDR3: TGTGCCAGCAGTTTACTTCCTAACTATGGCTACACCTTC.

The J gene is TRBJ2-7, the V gene TRBV3-1; 10 nucleotides agree with TRBD1. The CDR3 contains 14 residues. J lost 3 bases, V lost 4 bases, and 3 bases had no gene match. The germline V gene encodes CDR1 LGHDT and CDR2 YNNKEL (reference sequence). The CDR3 sequence is CASSPGTGDYEQYV. The CDR3 DNA sequence: TGTGCCAGCAGCCCAGGGACAGGGGACTACGAGCAGTACGTC.

The chain's CDR3 is CATPWEASGGYTDTQYF. CDR3 sequence (DNA): TGTGCCACCCCCTGGGAGGCTAGCGGGGGATACACAGATACGCAGTATTTT. The chain couples TRBV7-9 to TRBJ2-3, with 10 positions matching TRBD2. The V gene's germline CDR1 is SEHNR and CDR2 FQNEAQ (reference sequence). V was clipped by 10 bases and J by 2 bases; unmatched bases: 15. This CDR3 has 17 amino acids.

The chain recombines TRBV18 with TRBJ1-1; tentatively, D is TRBD1 (6 bases). Germline V CDR1 and CDR2: KGHSH, LQKENI. The germline V and J ends were trimmed by 2 bases and 3 bases, with 13 bases remaining between them. The CDR3 length is 15 residues. The CDR3: CASSPERTDYTEAFF. Written as DNA, the CDR3 is TGTGCCAGCTCACCAGAGCGGACAGATTACACTGAAGCTTTCTTT.

The chain couples TRBV18 to TRBJ2-1; 7 bases map to TRBD1. Germline V gene data show CDR1 as KGHSH and CDR2 as LQKENI. The CDR3 sequence is 16 residues long. The trim removed 6 bases at V and 2 bases at J, leaving 10 bases unmatched. The CDR3: CASSSWDSRAYNEQFF. For the CDR3, the DNA is TGTGCCAGCTCCTCCTGGGACAGCCGTGCCTACAATGAGCAGTTCTTC. The variable domain in full, completed from reference TRBV18 and TRBJ2-1, reads NAGVMQNPRHLVRRRGQEARLRCSPMKGHSHVYWYRQLPEEGLKFMVYLQKENIIDESGMPKERFSAEFPKEGPSILRIQQVVRGDSAAYFCASSSWDSRAYNEQFFGPGTRLTVL.

The chain is built from TRBV28 and TRBJ2-1; D is unresolved. Germline CDR1 MDHEN, CDR2 SYDVKM. CDR3 length equals 13 residues. V was pared by 8 bases and J by 2 bases, with 10 bases between. The CDR3: CASGAGAYNEQFF. The CDR3 DNA reads TGTGCCAGCGGAGCAGGAGCCTACAATGAGCAGTTCTTC.

The CDR3 region is CASSVPGQGGNEQFF. CDR3 DNA sequence: TGCGCCAGCAGCGTCCCGGGACAGGGAGGGAATGAGCAGTTCTTC. The rearrangement links TRBV5-1 to TRBJ2-1; 9 nucleotides line up with TRBD1. Germline CDR1 reads SGHRS; CDR2 reads YFSETQ. V lost 4 bases, J lost 7 bases, and 9 bases stayed unmatched. The CDR3 has 15 residues.

This chain links TRBV29-1 with TRBJ2-5; D tentatively reads TRBD1 or TRBD2 (7 bases each). CDR1 SQVTM and CDR2 ANQGSEA come from the germline V gene. There are 13 residues in the CDR3. Trimming took off 3 bases at V and 5 bases at J, with 13 bases between the two ends. CDR3: CSVDRGGTETQYF. The CDR3 nucleotides read TGCAGCGTTGACAGGGGGGGAACGGAGACCCAGTACTTC.

This CDR3 is CASSQSRQGSAEAFF. CDR3 in DNA: TGTGCCAGCAGCCAAAGCCGGCAGGGTTCCGCTGAAGCTTTCTTT. The chain couples TRBV3-1 to TRBJ1-1, with D possibly TRBD1 on 5 matching bases. Between the trimmed V and J ends, which lost 2 bases and 6 bases, there was a span of 16 bases. Germline assignment: CDR1 LGHDT and CDR2 YNNKEL (reference sequence). This CDR3 contains 15 residues.

The V gene is TRBV29-1, the J gene TRBJ1-1; 11 bases fit TRBD1. Germline CDR1 is SQVTM and CDR2 is ANQGSEA. V lost 8 bases and J lost 1; bases outside the gene matches: 3. The length of the CDR3 is 13 residues. The CDR3 DNA is TGCAGCTCCGGGACAGGGGGGAACACTGAAGCTTTCTTT. Translated: CSSGTGGNTEAFF.